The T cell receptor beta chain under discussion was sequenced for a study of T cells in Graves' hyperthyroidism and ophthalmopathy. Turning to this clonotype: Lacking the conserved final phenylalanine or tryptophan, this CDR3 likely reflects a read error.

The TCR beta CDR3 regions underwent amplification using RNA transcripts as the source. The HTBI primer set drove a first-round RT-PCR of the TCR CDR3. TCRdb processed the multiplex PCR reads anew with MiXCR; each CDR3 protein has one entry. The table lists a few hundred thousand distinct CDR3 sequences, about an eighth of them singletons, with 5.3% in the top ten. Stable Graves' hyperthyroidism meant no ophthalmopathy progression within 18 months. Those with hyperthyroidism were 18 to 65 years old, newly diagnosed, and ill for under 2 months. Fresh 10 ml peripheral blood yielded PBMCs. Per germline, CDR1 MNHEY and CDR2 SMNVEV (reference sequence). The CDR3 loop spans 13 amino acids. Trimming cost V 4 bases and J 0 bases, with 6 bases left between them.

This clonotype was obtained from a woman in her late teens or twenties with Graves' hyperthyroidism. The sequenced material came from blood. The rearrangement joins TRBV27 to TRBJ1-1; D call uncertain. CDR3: CASSSTMNTEAFL. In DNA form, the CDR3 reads TGTGCCAGCAGTTCCACCATGAACACTGAAGCTTTCCTT.